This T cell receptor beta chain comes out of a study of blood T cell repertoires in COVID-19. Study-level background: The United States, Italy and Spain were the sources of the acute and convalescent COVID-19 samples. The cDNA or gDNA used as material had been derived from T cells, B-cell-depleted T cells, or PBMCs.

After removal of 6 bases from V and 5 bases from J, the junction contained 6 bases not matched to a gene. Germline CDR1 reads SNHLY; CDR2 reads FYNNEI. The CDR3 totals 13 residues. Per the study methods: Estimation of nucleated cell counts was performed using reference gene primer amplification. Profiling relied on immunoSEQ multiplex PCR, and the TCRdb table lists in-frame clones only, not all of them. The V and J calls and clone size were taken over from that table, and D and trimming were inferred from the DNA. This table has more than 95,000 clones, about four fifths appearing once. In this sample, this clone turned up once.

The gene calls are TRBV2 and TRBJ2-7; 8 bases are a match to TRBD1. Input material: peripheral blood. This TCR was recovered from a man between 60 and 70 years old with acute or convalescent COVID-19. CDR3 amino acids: CASRGTGRDEQYF. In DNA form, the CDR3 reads TGTGCCAGCAGAGGGACAGGCAGGGACGAGCAGTACTTC.